This T cell receptor (beta chain) was found in a study of blood T cell repertoires in COVID-19. Here immunoSEQ multiplex PCR was the method, and the copy in TCRdb shows in-frame clones only, minus some. The data show approximately 150,000 clones, 89% seen once. Germline V gene lookup returns CDR1 SNHLY and CDR2 FYNNEI. J was trimmed by 1 base and V by 6 bases; bases with no gene match: 2. This CDR3 comprises 14 residues. Sequenced material: peripheral blood. This TCR was sampled from a human donor in a cohort sampled during active COVID-19. This chain links TRBV2 with TRBJ1-5; TRBD1 aligns across 8 bases. The DNA for the CDR3 is TGTGCCAGCAGAAGGACAGGGAGCAATCAGCCCCAGCATTTT. Translated: CASRRTGSNQPQHF.